A selection of T cell receptor beta chains follows, all from one sample in a study of blood T cell repertoires in COVID-19. Data came from immunoSEQ multiplex PCR; TCRdb stores just in-frame clones and leaves some out. The data contain 200,000 to 300,000 clones, around 89% of them singletons. The specimen was PBMCs or T cells enriched from blood (not recorded which). The receptors come from a young woman who had recovered from COVID-19. Both conserved end residues are part of each CDR3. The D gene is left open where the match is weak. Clone size is stated in some rows and not others, as once, few, many or a class when expanded.

j_gene | v_gene | d_gene | abundance | CDR3aa | CDR3nt
TRBJ2-7 | TRBV30 | TRBD1 | few | CAWRGGQGPYEQYF | TGTGCCTGGAGGGGGGGACAGGGACCCTACGAGCAGTACTTC
TRBJ2-5 | TRBV28 | NA | NA | CASVAGPGGAETQYF | TGTGCCAGCGTTGCGGGTCCCGGAGGGGCCGAGACCCAGTACTTC
TRBJ2-7 | TRBV7-2 | TRBD1 | NA | CASSLTTGAPYEQYF | TGTGCCAGCAGCTTAACCACAGGGGCCCCCTACGAGCAGTACTTC
TRBJ1-2 | TRBV7-2 | NA | NA | CASSSPTTKNYGYTF | TGTGCCAGCAGCTCTCCAACCACAAAGAACTATGGCTACACCTTC
TRBJ1-5 | TRBV28 | NA | NA | CASSLGQSNQPQHF | TGTGCCAGCAGTTTAGGGCAGAGCAATCAGCCCCAGCATTTT
TRBJ1-6 | TRBV7-2 | NA | NA | CASSFPGHRPLHF | TGTGCCAGCAGCTTTCCGGGACACAGACCCCTCCACTTT
TRBJ2-1 | TRBV4-3 | TRBD1 | NA | CASSQRATDRGYNEQFF | TGCGCCAGCAGCCAACGAGCGACGGACAGGGGTTACAATGAGCAGTTCTTC
TRBJ2-5 | TRBV29-1 | NA | once | CSAEQGVWAKETQYF | TGCAGCGCCGAACAGGGCGTATGGGCGAAGGAGACCCAGTACTTC
TRBJ2-1 | TRBV4-2 | NA | once | CASSQDKRRRDNEQFF | TGTGCCAGCAGCCAAGATAAGCGGAGGCGGGACAATGAGCAGTTCTTC
TRBJ1-2 | TRBV2 | NA | once | CASSRDYGTAEGYTF | TGTGCCAGCAGTCGGGACTACGGGACCGCGGAAGGCTACACCTTC
TRBJ2-3 | TRBV2 | TRBD2 | NA | CASRREGLTDTQYF | TGTGCCAGCAGGCGGGAGGGCCTGACAGATACGCAGTATTTT
TRBJ1-2 | TRBV28 | TRBD1 | few | CASRTPPPDRGTYGYTF | TGTGCCAGCAGAACTCCCCCCCCGGACAGGGGTACCTATGGCTACACCTTC
TRBJ1-6 | TRBV28 | NA | NA | CASRTTGSNSPLHF | TGTGCCAGCAGAACGACAGGCTCGAATTCACCCCTCCACTTT
TRBJ1-4 | TRBV6-5 | NA | once | CASSYIGATNEKLFF | TGTGCCAGCAGTTACATAGGGGCAACTAATGAAAAACTGTTTTTT
TRBJ1-1 | TRBV7-6 | TRBD1 | NA | CASSFGQGNTEAFF | TGTGCCAGCAGCTTCGGACAGGGGAACACTGAAGCTTTCTTT
TRBJ1-1 | TRBV28 | TRBD1 | NA | CASGVQGGGTEAFF | TGTGCCAGCGGGGTACAGGGGGGAGGCACTGAAGCTTTCTTT
TRBJ1-1 | TRBV4-3 | NA | NA | CASSQDVGVRDTEAFF | TGCGCCAGCAGCCAAGACGTCGGTGTCCGGGACACTGAAGCTTTCTTT
TRBJ1-2 | TRBV9 | TRBD1 | NA | CASSPRTGIARGYTF | TGTGCCAGCAGCCCTAGGACAGGGATTGCGAGGGGCTACACCTTC
TRBJ2-3 | TRBV24-1 | TRBD2 | NA | CATSDLAGATNTQYF | TGTGCCACCAGTGATCTAGCGGGAGCCACAAATACGCAGTATTTT
TRBJ1-2 | TRBV3-1/TRBV3-2 | TRBD1 | NA | CASSQGLDRGIGGYTF | TGTGCCAGCAGCCAAGGGTTGGACAGGGGTATAGGTGGCTACACCTTC
TRBJ2-5 | TRBV5-4 | NA | NA | CASSAGPQETQYF | TGTGCCAGCAGCGCGGGACCTCAAGAGACCCAGTACTTC
TRBJ2-1 | TRBV3-1/TRBV3-2 | TRBD2 | NA | CASSPFSSGGSYNEQFF | TGTGCCAGCAGCCCCTTCTCTAGCGGGGGGTCCTACAATGAGCAGTTCTTC
TRBJ2-5 | TRBV15 | NA | NA | CATKVETRETQYF | TGTGCCACCAAAGTCGAGACTAGGGAGACCCAGTACTTC
TRBJ1-5 | TRBV4-2 | TRBD1 | few | CASSFRTGAISNQPQHF | TGTGCCAGCAGCTTCCGGACAGGGGCGATCTCCAATCAGCCCCAGCATTTT
TRBJ1-5 | TRBV6-5 | NA | once | CASSLAGENSNQPQHF | TGTGCCAGCAGTTTAGCAGGGGAGAATAGCAATCAGCCCCAGCATTTT
TRBJ2-1 | TRBV7-8 | TRBD2 | once | CASSPYRLAGPPINNEQFF | TGTGCCAGCAGCCCATATCGGCTAGCGGGACCTCCAATTAACAATGAGCAGTTCTTC
TRBJ2-7 | TRBV7-8 | TRBD1 | NA | CASSQGTGYEQYF | TGTGCCAGCAGCCAGGGGACAGGCTACGAGCAGTACTTC
TRBJ2-7 | TRBV7-2 | TRBD2 | NA | CASGWTSGYEQYF | TGTGCCAGCGGGTGGACTAGCGGCTACGAGCAGTACTTC
TRBJ1-1 | TRBV3-1/TRBV3-2 | NA | NA | CASSQDRGGSFF | TGTGCCAGCAGCCAAGACCGGGGAGGGTCTTTCTTT
TRBJ2-7 | TRBV3-1/TRBV3-2 | NA | NA | CASSWAGGSSYEQYF | TGTGCCAGCAGCTGGGCCGGGGGTTCGTCCTACGAGCAGTACTTC
TRBJ2-7 | TRBV24-1 | NA | NA | CATSDPPGYEQYF | TGTGCCACCAGTGACCCTCCCGGTTACGAGCAGTACTTC
TRBJ2-7 | TRBV25-1 | NA | NA | CASSVDTLTYEQYF | TGTGCCAGCAGTGTGGACACCCTTACCTACGAGCAGTACTTC